These 11 T cell receptor beta chains were all obtained from the same sample, sequenced in a study of long-term antiretroviral therapy in people with HIV. Investigators performed immunoSEQ version v3.0 at survey level. This table comes from immunoSEQ multiplex PCR, and its TCRdb copy is limited to in-frame clones, with some not included. The data hold tens of thousands of clones, with roughly 87% observed a single time. The sample here was unsorted PBMCs, taken 0.2 years before starting antiretroviral therapy. The receptors come from a young man with HIV.

This rearrangement joins TRBV5-1 to TRBJ2-5, with D tentatively TRBD1 (6 bases). Trimming cost V 7 bases and J 1 base, with 14 bases left between them. The CDR3 has 14 residues. Germline V gives CDR1 SGHRS, CDR2 YFSETQ. DNA for the CDR3: TGCGCCAGCCGGACAGTTTTAGGCCAAGAGACCCAGTACTTC. Translation gives CASRTVLGQETQYF.

The chain employs TRBV7-8 and TRBJ2-3; TRBD2 is a possible D gene (6 bases). CDR3 length: 17 residues. Per germline, CDR1 SGHVS and CDR2 FQNEAQ. The ends were cut back, 3 bases at V and 2 bases at J, with 18 bases in the middle. The CDR3 DNA reads TGTGCCAGCAGCTTTTCGGGGGAGACACTGATCACAGATACGCAGTATTTT. Translating it yields CASSFSGETLITDTQYF.

This chain connects TRBV6-5 to TRBJ2-7, with TRBD2 as a possible D gene (5 bases). The germline V gene has CDR1 MNHEY and CDR2 SVGAGI. This CDR3 is built from 14 residues. V was pared by 2 bases and J by 1 base, with 9 bases between. CDR3 DNA: TGTGCCAGCAGTTACGAACGGGATTCCTACGAGCAGTACTTC. Encoded protein: CASSYERDSYEQYF.

V gene TRBV5-5 combines with J gene TRBJ1-3; D is uncertain. V lost 0 bases to trimming and J lost 0 bases, with 10 bases between them. CDR1 SGHKS and CDR2 YYEKEE come from the germline V gene (reference sequence). The CDR3 runs 16 residues. The CDR3 region is CASSLVETTSGNTIYF. CDR3 coding DNA: TGTGCCAGCAGCTTGGTGGAGACAACCTCTGGAAACACCATATATTTT.

The V gene is TRBV27, the J gene TRBJ2-7; 7 bases line up with TRBD1. Germline CDR1 MNHEY, CDR2 SMNVEV (reference sequence). V gave up 4 bases and J gave up 2 bases; unmatched junction bases: 5. This CDR3 has 14 residues. The chain's CDR3 is CASSSWDRTYEQYF. The CDR3 DNA reads as TGTGCCAGCAGTTCATGGGACAGAACCTACGAGCAGTACTTC.

This sequence joins TRBV5-8 and TRBJ1-1, with unresolved D. Germline CDR1 is SGHTS and CDR2 is YDEGEE. V was cut by 0 bases and J by 6 bases, with 15 bases left in between. The length of the CDR3 is 15 residues. The CDR3 DNA reads as TGTGCCAGCAGCTTGGAAGGGTTCGGGAGCGCTGAAGCTTTCTTT. Protein product: CASSLEGFGSAEAFF.

In this sample, this clone turned up once. The chain has TRBV5-8 and TRBJ2-1, with D tentatively TRBD1 or TRBD2 (5 bases each). Germline CDR1 reads SGHTS; CDR2 reads YDEGEE. The V gene lost 4 bases and the J gene lost 0 bases, with 11 bases spanning the gap. This CDR3 is 15 amino acids long. CDR3 loop: CASSRGPSSYNEQFF. The CDR3 nucleotides are TGTGCCAGCAGCAGGGGACCCAGCTCCTACAATGAGCAGTTCTTC.

V is TRBV7-3 and J is TRBJ2-7; D ambiguous. The germline V and J ends were trimmed by 8 bases and 6 bases, with 14 bases remaining between them. Germline V gene lookup returns CDR1 SGHTA and CDR2 FQGTGA. CDR3 length: 12 residues. The CDR3, as DNA: TGTGCCAGCCCCTCCACGCCCACCGAGCAGTACTTC. Protein product: CASPSTPTEQYF. Drawing the rest from reference TRBV7-3 and TRBJ2-7, the complete variable domain is GAGVSQTPSNKVTEKGKYVELRCDPISGHTALYWYRQSLGQGPEFLIYFQGTGAADDSGLPNDRFFAVRPEGSVSTLKIQRTERGDSAVYLCASPSTPTEQYFGPGTRLTVT.

The chain uses TRBV7-3 and TRBJ2-6, with 10 bases identical to TRBD1. Germline V lookup: CDR1 SGHTA, CDR2 FQGTGA. The trim removed 4 bases at V and 0 bases at J, leaving 15 bases unmatched. CDR3 length: 21 residues. The CDR3 DNA sequence: TGTGCCAGCAGCTCGGATGGGACAGGGGCTCTGCTCGGCTCTGGGGCCAACGTCCTGACTTTC. Translating gives CASSSDGTGALLGSGANVLTF.

The chain couples TRBV7-9 to TRBJ2-7, with D possibly being TRBD1 or TRBD2 (5 bases each). The CDR3 totals 12 residues. V was clipped by 0 bases and J by 6 bases, with 6 bases between them. CDR1 and CDR2 (germline): SEHNR, FQNEAQ (reference sequence). The chain's CDR3 is CASSLAGREQYF. The DNA for the CDR3 is TGTGCCAGCAGCTTAGCGGGACGCGAGCAGTACTTC.

V and J are TRBV7-9 and TRBJ2-3; D tentatively fits TRBD1 or TRBD2 (5 bases each). The CDR3 is 16 residues long. The V gene's germline CDR1 is SEHNR and CDR2 FQNEAQ (reference sequence). Trimming took off 3 bases at V and 6 bases at J, with 19 bases between the two ends. CDR3 DNA sequence: TGTGCCAGCAGCTTTAGGGGTCGGGCTAGCTGGGATACGCAGTATTTT. It yields the protein CASSFRGRASWDTQYF. Using reference TRBV7-9 and TRBJ2-3 for the parts outside the CDR3, the full variable domain is DTGVSQNPRHKITKRGQNVTFRCDPISEHNRLYWYRQTLGQGPEFLTYFQNEAQLEKSRLLSDRFSAERPKGSFSTLEIQRTEQGDSAMYLCASSFRGRASWDTQYFGPGTRLTVL.